This TCR beta chain was obtained from a study of chemoradiotherapy in HPV16-positive cancers. This CDR3 region has 18 residues. V shed 3 bases, J shed 8 bases, and the junction held 16 bases outside the gene matches. CDR1 and CDR2 from the germline V gene are MNHEY and SMNVEV (reference sequence). Over chemoradiotherapy, repertoires were sampled more than once. Overall study results and limits: Functional assays defining HPV-specific T cells used only two HPV16-positive patients. Candidate HPV-specific clones and E7-related TCR motifs grew in tumor during treatment.

Of note for this clone: Its antigen is unidentified.

TCRdb keeps only in-frame clones here, not all; method: immunoSEQ multiplex PCR. Among roughly 20,000 clones listed, approximately 84% were seen once. The clonotype originates from a human donor with HPV-associated anogenital cancer. V gene TRBV27 combines with J gene TRBJ1-4; 9 bases map to TRBD1. The sequencing used blood, collected from a patient who underwent chemoradiotherapy. CDR3 amino acids: CASSFSWKGGQGSEKLFF. In DNA, the CDR3 is TGTGCCAGCAGTTTCTCTTGGAAGGGGGGACAGGGATCCGAAAAACTGTTTTTT. Full variable domain (missing parts from reference TRBV27 and TRBJ1-4): EAQVTQNPRYLITVTGKKLTVTCSQNMNHEYMSWYRQDPGLGLRQIYYSMNVEVTDKGDVPEGYKVSRKEKRNFPLILESPSPNQTSLYFCASSFSWKGGQGSEKLFFGSGTQLSVL.